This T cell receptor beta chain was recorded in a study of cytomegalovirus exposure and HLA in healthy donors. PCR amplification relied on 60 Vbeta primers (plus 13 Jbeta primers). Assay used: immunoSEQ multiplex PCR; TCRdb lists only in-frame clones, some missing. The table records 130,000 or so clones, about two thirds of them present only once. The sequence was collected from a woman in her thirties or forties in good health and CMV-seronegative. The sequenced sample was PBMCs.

The CDR3 region has the DNA TGTGCCAGCAGCTACGGAGGAGTATCTGGAAACACCATATATTTT. This codes for CASSYGGVSGNTIYF. The chain joins TRBV11-2 to TRBJ1-3; D gene unclear. From germline, CDR1 is SGHAT and CDR2 FQNNGV. V was shortened by 4 bases and J by 1 base, with 11 bases between the two germline ends. The CDR3 has 15 amino acids.